This T cell receptor beta chain was documented in a study of molecular identifiers for immune sequencing clone quantification (dated by TCRdb to 2016 to 2019). Turning to the overall study: For a replicate experiment, the RNA from either approximately 20,000 or 100,000 naive CD8 T cells was divided into five aliquots, and four of those aliquots went on to sequencing. This methods study benchmarked molecular-identifier clustering-based TCR repertoire sequencing (MIDCIRS) and TCR RNA copy counting, using CD8 T cells to do so.

Libraries of naive CD8 T cells were generated from roughly 20,000 to 1,000,000 sorted cells, with 10%, 30% or 50% of the purified RNA used. Naive CD8 T cells, defined as CD8+CD4-CCR7+CD45RA+, were FACS-sorted into RLT Plus buffer on a BD FACSAria II. To test detection sensitivity, Jurkat RNA equal to approximately ten TCR copies was added to samples of roughly 18,000-1,100,000 naive CD8 T cells. Enrichment of CD8 T cells was done with RosetteSep CD8+ T Cell Enrichment Cocktail plus Ficoll-Paque, and ACK red cell lysis came afterward. This clonotype showed up many times. Its recognized antigen is unknown. No clone much larger than this one lies a single base away; base qualities are absent. Results the study describes overall, beyond this receptor: Identical TCR molecules sharing a barcode could cause highly expanded clone sizes to be underestimated. Modeling gave around 3 recovered TCR RNA copies per cell versus approximately 10 by digital PCR, implying roughly 30% capture efficiency. Spiked-in Jurkat TCR RNA (around eleven copies' worth), which is not part of the donor repertoire, was contained in the naive libraries. When barcode sub-clustering was not used, chimeric consensus sequences inflated TCR diversity, with chimeras reaching as high as 47%. Clones above 20 RNA copies held over 97% of molecules in CMV-specific effector cells but under 1% in naive cells. Even against a background of 800,000 to 1,000,000 naive CD8 T cells, spiked-in Jurkat TCR RNA amounting to a single cell's worth was reported to be detectable.

Libraries came from PCR. Instrument on record: Illumina HiSeq 4000. Preparation of bulk TCR libraries followed a previously described approach, with the TCR primers listed in Table S5. Total RNA was purified with the Qiagen AllPrep DNA/RNA kit. Reads from multiple sequencing runs of the same library were pooled before analysis. Turning to the authors' computational methods: Only reads with exact TCR constant sequence were kept, trimmed to 150 nt, and grouped by their 12-nt molecular barcodes. Reads within each barcode group were sub-clustered using a 15% Levenshtein threshold, and quality-weighted consensus sequences were constructed for each RNA molecule. Non-functional sequences were removed, as were lower-count sequences one edit away from another. Barcode sub-clusters with fewer than 20% of the maximum read count were removed, based on fitting two negative binomial distributions. TCRdb cleaned the public reads at Q25 with fastp, built clones with MiXCR and kept in-frame beta chains. Merged by CDR3 protein, the rows form single entries marked with the most common genes and DNA. The V and J calls, along with clone size, are taken from TCRdb and not from the paper's own processing. This sample lists about 640,000 distinct CDR3 sequences; around 20% were detected once. In total, the top ten clones hold 0.85% of the sample.

From its cysteine to its phenylalanine, the CDR3 spans 14 amino acids. Kept here is only the CDR3 DNA, which spans 42 bases and is read in frame from base 1. For CDR1 and CDR2, the germline V gene lists SGHRS and YFSETQ. V drops 4 bases and J drops 0 bases, leaving 8 bases in between. The V and J genes are TRBV5-1 and TRBJ1-5, with the D segment identity uncertain. The sequenced sample was naive CD8+ T cells from blood, with Jurkat cell RNA spiked in. The cell subset or site label on this specimen signifies: FACS-sorted CD8+CD4-CCR7+CD45RA+ naive T cells. The receptor's source is a human donor in good health. Some libraries in this study had Jurkat cell RNA spiked in. The CDR3 here reads CASSRDASNQPQHF. In nucleotide form, the sequence is TGCGCCAGCAGCCGTGACGCTAGCAATCAGCCCCAGCATTTT.